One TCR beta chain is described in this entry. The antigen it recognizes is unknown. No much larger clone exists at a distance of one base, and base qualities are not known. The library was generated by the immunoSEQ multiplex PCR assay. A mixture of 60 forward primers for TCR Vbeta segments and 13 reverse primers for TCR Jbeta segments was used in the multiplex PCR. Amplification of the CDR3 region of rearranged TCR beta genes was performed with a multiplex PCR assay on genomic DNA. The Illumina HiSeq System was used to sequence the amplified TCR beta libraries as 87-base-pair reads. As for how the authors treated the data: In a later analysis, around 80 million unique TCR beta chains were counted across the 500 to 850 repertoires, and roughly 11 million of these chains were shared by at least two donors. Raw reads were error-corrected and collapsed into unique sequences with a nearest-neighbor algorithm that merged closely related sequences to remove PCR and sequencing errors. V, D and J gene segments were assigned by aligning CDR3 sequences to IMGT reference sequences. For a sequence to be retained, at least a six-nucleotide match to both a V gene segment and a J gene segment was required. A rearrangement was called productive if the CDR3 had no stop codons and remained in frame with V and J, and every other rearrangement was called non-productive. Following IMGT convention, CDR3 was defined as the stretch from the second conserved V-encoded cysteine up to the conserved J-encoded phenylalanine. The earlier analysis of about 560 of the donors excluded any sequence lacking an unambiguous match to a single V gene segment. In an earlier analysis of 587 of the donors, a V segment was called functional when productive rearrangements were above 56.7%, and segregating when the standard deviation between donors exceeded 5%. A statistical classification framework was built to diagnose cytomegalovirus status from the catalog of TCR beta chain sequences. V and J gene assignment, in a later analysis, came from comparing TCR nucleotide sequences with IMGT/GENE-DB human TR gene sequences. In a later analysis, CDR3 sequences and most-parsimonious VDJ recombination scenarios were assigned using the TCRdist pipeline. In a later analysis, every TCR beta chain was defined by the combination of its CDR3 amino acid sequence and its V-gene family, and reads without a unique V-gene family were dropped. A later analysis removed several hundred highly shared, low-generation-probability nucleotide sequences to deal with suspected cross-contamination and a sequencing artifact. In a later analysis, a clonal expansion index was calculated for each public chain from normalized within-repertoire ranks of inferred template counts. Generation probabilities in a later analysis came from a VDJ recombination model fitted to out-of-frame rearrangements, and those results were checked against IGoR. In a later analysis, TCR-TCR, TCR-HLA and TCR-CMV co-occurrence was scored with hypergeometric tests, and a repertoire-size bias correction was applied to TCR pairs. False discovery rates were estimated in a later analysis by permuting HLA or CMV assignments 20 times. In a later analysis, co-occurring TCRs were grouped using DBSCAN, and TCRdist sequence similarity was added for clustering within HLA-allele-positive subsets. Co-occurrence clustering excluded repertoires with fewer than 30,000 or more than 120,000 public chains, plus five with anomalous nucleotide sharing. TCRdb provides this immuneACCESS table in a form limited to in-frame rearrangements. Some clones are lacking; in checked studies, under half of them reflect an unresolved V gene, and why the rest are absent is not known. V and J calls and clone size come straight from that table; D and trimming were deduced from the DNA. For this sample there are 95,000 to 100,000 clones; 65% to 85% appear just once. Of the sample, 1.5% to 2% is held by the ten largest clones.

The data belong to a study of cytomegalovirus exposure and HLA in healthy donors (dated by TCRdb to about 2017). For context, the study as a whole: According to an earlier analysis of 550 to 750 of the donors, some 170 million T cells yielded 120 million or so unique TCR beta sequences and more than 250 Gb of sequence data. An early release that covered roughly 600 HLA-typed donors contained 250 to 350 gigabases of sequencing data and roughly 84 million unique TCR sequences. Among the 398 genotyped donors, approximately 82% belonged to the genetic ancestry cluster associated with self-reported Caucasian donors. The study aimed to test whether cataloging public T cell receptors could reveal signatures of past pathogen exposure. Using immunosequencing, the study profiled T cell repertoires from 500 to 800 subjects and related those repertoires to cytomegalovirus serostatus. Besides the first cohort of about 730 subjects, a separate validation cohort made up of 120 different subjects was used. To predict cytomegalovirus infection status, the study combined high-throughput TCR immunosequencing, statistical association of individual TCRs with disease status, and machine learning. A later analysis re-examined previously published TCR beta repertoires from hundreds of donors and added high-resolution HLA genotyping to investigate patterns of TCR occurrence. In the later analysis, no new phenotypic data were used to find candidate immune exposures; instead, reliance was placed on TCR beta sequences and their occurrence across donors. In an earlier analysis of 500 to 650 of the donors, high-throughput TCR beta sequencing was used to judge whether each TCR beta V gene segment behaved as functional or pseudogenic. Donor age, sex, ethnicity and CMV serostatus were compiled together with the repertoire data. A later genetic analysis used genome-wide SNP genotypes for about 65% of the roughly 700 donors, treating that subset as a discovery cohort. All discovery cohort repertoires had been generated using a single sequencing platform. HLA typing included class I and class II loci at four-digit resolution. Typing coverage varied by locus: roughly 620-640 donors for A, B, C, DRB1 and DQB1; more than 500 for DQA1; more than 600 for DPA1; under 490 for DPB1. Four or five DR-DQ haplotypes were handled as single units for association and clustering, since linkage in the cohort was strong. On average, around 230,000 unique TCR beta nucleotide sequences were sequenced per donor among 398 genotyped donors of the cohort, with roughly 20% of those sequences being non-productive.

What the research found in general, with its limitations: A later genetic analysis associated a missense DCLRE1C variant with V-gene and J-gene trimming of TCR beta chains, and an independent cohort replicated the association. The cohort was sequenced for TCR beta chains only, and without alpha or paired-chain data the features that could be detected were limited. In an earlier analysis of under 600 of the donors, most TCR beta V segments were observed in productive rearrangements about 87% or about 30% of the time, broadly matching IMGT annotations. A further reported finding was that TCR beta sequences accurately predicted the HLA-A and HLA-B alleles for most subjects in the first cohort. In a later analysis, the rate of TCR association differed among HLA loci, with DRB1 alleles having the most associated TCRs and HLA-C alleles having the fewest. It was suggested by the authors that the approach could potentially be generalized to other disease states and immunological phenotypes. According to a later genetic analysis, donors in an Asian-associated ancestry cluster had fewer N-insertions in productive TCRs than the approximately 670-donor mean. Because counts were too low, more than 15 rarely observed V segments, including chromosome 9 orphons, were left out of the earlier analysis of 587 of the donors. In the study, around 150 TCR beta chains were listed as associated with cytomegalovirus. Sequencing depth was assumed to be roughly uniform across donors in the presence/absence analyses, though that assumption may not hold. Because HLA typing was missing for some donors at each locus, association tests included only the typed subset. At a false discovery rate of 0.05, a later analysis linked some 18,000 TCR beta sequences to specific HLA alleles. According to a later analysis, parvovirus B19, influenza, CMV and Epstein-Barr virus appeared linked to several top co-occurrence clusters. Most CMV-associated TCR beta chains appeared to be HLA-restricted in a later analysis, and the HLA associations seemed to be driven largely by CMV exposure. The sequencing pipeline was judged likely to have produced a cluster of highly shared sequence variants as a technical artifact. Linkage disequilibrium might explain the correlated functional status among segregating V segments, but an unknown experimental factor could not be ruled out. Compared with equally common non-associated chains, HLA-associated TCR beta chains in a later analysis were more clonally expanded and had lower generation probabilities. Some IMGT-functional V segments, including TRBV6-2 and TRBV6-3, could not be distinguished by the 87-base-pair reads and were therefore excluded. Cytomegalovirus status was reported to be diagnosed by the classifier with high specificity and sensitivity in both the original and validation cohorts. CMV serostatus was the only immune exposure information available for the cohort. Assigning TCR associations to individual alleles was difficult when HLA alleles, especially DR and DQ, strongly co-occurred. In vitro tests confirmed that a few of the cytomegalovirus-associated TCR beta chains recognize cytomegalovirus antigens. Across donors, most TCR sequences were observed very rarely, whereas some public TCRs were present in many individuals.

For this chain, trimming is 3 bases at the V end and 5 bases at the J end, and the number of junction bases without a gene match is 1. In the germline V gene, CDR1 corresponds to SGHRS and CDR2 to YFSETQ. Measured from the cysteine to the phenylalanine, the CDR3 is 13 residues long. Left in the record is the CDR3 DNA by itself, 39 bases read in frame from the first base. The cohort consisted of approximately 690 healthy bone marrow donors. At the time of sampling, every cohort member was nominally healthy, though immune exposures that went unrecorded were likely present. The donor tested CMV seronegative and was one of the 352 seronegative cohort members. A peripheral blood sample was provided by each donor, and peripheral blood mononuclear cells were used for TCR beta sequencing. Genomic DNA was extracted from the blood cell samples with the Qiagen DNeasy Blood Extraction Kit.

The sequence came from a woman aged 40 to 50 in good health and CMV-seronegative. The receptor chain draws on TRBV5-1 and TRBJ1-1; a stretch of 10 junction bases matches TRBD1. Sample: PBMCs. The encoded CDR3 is CASSSGQGTEAFF. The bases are TGCGCCAGCAGCTCGGGACAGGGGACTGAAGCTTTCTTT.